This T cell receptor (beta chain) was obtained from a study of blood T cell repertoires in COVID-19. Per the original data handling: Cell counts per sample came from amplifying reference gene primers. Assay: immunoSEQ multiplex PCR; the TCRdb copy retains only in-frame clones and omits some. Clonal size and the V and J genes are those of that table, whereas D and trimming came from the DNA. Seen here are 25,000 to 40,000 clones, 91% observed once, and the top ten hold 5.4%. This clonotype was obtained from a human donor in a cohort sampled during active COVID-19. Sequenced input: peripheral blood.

The CDR3 spells CASSLGGENYGYTF. As DNA, the CDR3 is TGTGCCAGCAGCTTAGGGGGCGAAAACTATGGCTACACCTTC. The V call is TRBV7-9, the J call TRBJ1-2; perhaps TRBD1 as D (5 bases). This CDR3 spans 14 amino acids. V was clipped by 1 base and J by 2 bases, with 8 bases between them. CDR1 SEHNR and CDR2 FQNEAQ come from the germline V gene (reference sequence).